This TCR beta chain was identified in a study of blood T cell repertoires in COVID-19. Study context: Donors in the United States, Italy and Spain gave samples during acute or convalescent COVID-19. In each case, the material was cDNA or gDNA derived from T cells, B-cell-depleted T cells, or PBMCs.

This clone was observed a handful of times. Seattle researchers signed up patients amid active infection and tracked them longitudinally. The CDR3 loop spans 15 amino acids. CDR1 is SGHRS, CDR2 YFSETQ, per germline. The V segment lost 0 bases and the J segment 4 bases; nucleotides outside the gene matches: 6. As handled by the study authors: Quantification of nucleated cells was approximated via reference gene primer amplification. Generated by immunoSEQ multiplex PCR, the TCRdb table keeps only in-frame clones and is missing some. D and trimming come from the DNA, and the V and J calls and clone size come from that table. Of roughly 300,000 clones listed, about 88% are singletons.

Sample: peripheral blood. The chain links TRBV5-1 to TRBJ2-7, with 8 bases identical to TRBD1. This receptor was obtained from a human donor with COVID-19, enrolled during active disease. The donor label of this sample is uncertain. The chain's CDR3 is CASSLGTGGGYEQYF. In nucleotides, the CDR3 is TGCGCCAGCAGCTTGGGTACAGGGGGTGGTTACGAGCAGTACTTC.